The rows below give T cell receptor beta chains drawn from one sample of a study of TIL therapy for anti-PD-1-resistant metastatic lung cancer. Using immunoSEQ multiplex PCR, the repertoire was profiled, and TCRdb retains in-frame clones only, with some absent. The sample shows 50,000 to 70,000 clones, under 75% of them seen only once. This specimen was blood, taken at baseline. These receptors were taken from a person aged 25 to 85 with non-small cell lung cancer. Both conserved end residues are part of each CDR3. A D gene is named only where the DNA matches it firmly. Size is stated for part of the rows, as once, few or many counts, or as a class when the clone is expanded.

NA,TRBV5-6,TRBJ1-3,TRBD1,TGTGCCAGCAGCTTGGACAGGGGCCTCTCAAACACCATATATTTT,CASSLDRGLSNTIYF
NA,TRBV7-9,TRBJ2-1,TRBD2,TGTGCCAGCAGCTCATCCGGGACTAGCGATAGCTCCTACAATGAGCAGTTCTTC,CASSSSGTSDSSYNEQFF
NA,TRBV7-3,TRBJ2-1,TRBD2,TGTGCCAGCAGCTTAACGTTTCGCGGGAGCAAGAATGAGCAGTTCTTC,CASSLTFRGSKNEQFF
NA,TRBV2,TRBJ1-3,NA,TGTGCCAGCAGGGGTAACACCATATATTTT,CASRGNTIYF
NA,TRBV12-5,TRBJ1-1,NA,TGTGCTAGTGGTTTATTCACTGAAGCTTTCTTT,CASGLFTEAFF
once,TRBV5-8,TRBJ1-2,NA,TGTGCCAGCAGCTGGACCTATGGCTACACCTTC,CASSWTYGYTF
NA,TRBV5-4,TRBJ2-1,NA,TGTGCCAGCAGCTTTCGGGACGAAGTATTTAAGCAGTTCTTC,CASSFRDEVFKQFF
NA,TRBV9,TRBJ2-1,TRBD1,TGTGCCAGCAGCCCTTATGGGACAGGGGGCTACAATGAGCAGTTCTTC,CASSPYGTGGYNEQFF
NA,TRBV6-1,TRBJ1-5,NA,TGTGCCAGCAGGCCCTCCAATCAGCCCCAGCATTTT,CASRPSNQPQHF
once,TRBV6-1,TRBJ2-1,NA,TGTGCCAGCAGTGCAGAGGGAATAGGGGGATTGCGTTCTGAGCAGTTCTTC,CASSAEGIGGLRSEQFF
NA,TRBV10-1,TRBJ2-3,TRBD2,TGCGCCAGCAGTGATGGCGGGGGGGCAGATACGCAGTATTTT,CASSDGGGADTQYF
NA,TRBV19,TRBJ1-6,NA,TGTGCCAGTAGTATTATGCGTTTGGGGGGACAAACTTCACCCCTCCACTTT,CASSIMRLGGQTSPLHF
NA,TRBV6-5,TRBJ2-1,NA,TGTGCCAGTAAAGGAGGTCCCTACAATGAGCAGTTCTTC,CASKGGPYNEQFF
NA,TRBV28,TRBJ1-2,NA,TGTGCCAGCAGTTTGGTAGGAGGGAACTATGGCTACACCTTC,CASSLVGGNYGYTF
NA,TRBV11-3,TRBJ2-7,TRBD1,TGTGCCAGCAGTCCCGGACAGGTCCCCGAGCAGTACTTC,CASSPGQVPEQYF
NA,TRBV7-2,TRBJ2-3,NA,TGTGCCAGCAGCTTACGGGGTAGTGGCACAGATACGCAGTATTTT,CASSLRGSGTDTQYF
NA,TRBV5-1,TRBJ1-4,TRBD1,TGCGCCAGCAGCGGAAGCAGGGGGCGGGCAACTAATGAAAAACTGTTTTTT,CASSGSRGRATNEKLFF
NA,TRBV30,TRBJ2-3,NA,TGTGCCTGGACTGCGCAGACTGTTGGCACAGATACGCAGTATTTT,CAWTAQTVGTDTQYF
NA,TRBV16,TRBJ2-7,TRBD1,TGTGCCAGCAGCCAATCGGGACAGGGAAACTACGAGCAGTACTTC,CASSQSGQGNYEQYF
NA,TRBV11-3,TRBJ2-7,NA,TGTGCCAGCAGCTTCCTTGAGCGGGACATTATTTACGAGCAGTACTTC,CASSFLERDIIYEQYF
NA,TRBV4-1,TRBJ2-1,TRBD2,TGCGCCAGCAGCCAAGAAAATCTGCGGGGGAGCATTGAGCAGTTCTTC,CASSQENLRGSIEQFF
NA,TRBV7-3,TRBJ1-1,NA,TGTGCCAGCAGCTCGTATCACGGACAGAACACTGAAGCTTTCTTT,CASSSYHGQNTEAFF
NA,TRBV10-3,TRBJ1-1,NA,TGTGCCACAGAGGGTGGGGCAGGGACCACTGAAGCTTTCTTT,CATEGGAGTTEAFF
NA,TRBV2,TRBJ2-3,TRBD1,TGTGCCACTCCACCCCAGGGGGCAAGAAACACAGATACGCAGTATTTT,CATPPQGARNTDTQYF
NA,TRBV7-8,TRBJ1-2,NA,TGTGCCAGCAGCCGGGGGGACAAGGCCTATGGCTACACCTTC,CASSRGDKAYGYTF
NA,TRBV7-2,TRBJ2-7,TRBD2,TGTGCCAGCAGCACCGCTAGCGGGAGTACCAGCGAGCAGTACTTC,CASSTASGSTSEQYF
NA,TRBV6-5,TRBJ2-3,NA,TGTGCCAGCAGTTCCTCCTGGTTTGATACGCAGTATTTT,CASSSSWFDTQYF
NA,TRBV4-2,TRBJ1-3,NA,TGTGCCAGCAGCCAAACGATACACTCTGGAAACACCATATATTTT,CASSQTIHSGNTIYF
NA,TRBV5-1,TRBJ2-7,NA,TGCGCCAGCTCCCCTACGACAGGTAGCAACGAGCAGTACTTC,CASSPTTGSNEQYF
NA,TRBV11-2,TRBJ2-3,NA,TGTGCCAGCAGCCCCCGGCGGGTTCCAGCTGGCACAGATACGCAGTATTTT,CASSPRRVPAGTDTQYF
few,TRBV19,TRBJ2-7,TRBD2,TGTGCCAGTAGTCCGGGACTAGCGGCGCTTGGGGCCTACGAGCAGTACTTC,CASSPGLAALGAYEQYF
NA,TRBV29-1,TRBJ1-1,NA,TGCAGCGTCTGGGGGATCGGGACTGAAGCTTTCTTT,CSVWGIGTEAFF
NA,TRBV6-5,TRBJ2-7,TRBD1,TGTGCCAGCAGACCCGGACAGGGGGCGAGGCACGAGCAGTACTTC,CASRPGQGARHEQYF
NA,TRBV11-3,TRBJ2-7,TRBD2,TGTGCCAGCAGCCCATTAGCGGGATCGGAAGAGCAGTACTTC,CASSPLAGSEEQYF
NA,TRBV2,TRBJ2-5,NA,TGTGCCAGCAGTGCCTCACCCCGATCGGGGACCCAGTACTTC,CASSASPRSGTQYF
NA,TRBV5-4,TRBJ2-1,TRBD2,TGTGCCAGCATCGAGAGCGGGGGGGGATATGAGCAGTTCTTC,CASIESGGGYEQFF
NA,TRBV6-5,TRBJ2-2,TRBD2,TGTGCCAGCAGTTACGGGACTAGCGGGGGGGCCGGGGAGCTGTTTTTT,CASSYGTSGGAGELFF
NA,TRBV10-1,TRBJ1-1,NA,TGCGCCAGCAGCCCCAACGGGGCCCGGGGAGCTTTCTTT,CASSPNGARGAFF
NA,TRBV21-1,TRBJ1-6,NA,TGTGCCAGCAGCAAGGTAGTAGAGAAACAGGGGCGTATGAATTCACCCCTCCACTTT,CASSKVVEKQGRMNSPLHF
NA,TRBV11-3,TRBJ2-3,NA,TGTGCCAGCAGCGACTACACAGCAGATACGCAGTATTTT,CASSDYTADTQYF
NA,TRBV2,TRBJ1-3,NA,TGTGCCAGCAGTGAGATGGGCTCTGGAAACACCATATATTTT,CASSEMGSGNTIYF
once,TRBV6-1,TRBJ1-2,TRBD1,TGTGCCAGCTCTTCATCCGGGACAGGGAACTATGGCTACACCTTC,CASSSSGTGNYGYTF
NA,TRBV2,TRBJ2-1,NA,TGTGCCAGCAGGAGGGCGGAATACAATGAGCAGTTCTTC,CASRRAEYNEQFF
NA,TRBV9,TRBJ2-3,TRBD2,TGTGCCAGCACCCCGGCGCTAGCGGGAGGGGCAGATACGCAGTATTTT,CASTPALAGGADTQYF
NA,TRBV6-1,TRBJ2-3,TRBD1,TGTGCCAGCAGTGAATTCCGTCAGGGGGCCTCATGGGATACGCAGTATTTT,CASSEFRQGASWDTQYF
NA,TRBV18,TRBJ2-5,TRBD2,TGTGCCAGCTCACCTAGCGGGGGGCAACGGGAGACCCAGTACTTC,CASSPSGGQRETQYF
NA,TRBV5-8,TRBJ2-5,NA,TGTGCCAGCAGCTTGTCGACAGTCCAAGAGACCCAGTACTTC,CASSLSTVQETQYF